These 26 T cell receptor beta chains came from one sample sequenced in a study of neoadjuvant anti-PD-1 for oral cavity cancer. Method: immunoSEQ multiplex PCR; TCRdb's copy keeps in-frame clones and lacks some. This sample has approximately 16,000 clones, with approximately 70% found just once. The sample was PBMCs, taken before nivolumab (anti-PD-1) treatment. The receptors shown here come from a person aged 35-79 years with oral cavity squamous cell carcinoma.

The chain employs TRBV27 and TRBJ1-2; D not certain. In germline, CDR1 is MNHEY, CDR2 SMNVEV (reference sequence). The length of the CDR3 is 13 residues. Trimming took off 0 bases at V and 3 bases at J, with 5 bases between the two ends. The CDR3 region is CASSLSAYYGYTF. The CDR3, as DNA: TGTGCCAGCAGTTTATCAGCTTACTATGGCTACACCTTC.

The CDR3 region is CASSLVGTQYF. As DNA, the CDR3 is TGTGCCAGCAGCCTCGTGGGGACCCAGTACTTC. The gene calls are TRBV5-5 and TRBJ2-5; D uncertain. Germline V gene data show CDR1 as SGHKS and CDR2 as YYEKEE (reference sequence). The V end was cut by 4 bases, the J end by 7 bases, with 8 bases between. The CDR3 length is 11 residues.

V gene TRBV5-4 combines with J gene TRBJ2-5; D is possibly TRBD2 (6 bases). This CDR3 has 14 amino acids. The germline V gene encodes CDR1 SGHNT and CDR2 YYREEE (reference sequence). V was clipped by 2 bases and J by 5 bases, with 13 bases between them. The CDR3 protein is CASSFGRGQETQYF. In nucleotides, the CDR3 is TGTGCCAGCAGCTTCGGGAGAGGGCAGGAGACCCAGTACTTC.

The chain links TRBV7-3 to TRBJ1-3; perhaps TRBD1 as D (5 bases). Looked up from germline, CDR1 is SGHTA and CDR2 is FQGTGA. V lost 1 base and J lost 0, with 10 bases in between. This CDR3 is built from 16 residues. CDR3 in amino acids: CASSLMGRSSGNTIYF. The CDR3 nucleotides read TGTGCCAGCAGCTTAATGGGACGGAGCTCTGGAAACACCATATATTTT.

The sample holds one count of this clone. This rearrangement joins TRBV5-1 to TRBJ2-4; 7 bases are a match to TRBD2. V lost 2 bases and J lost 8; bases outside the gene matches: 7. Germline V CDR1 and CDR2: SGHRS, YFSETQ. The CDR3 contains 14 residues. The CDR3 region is CASSFNQRDDIQYF. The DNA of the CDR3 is TGCGCCAGCAGCTTCAACCAGCGGGACGACATTCAGTACTTC. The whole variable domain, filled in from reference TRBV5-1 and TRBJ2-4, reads KAGVTQTPRYLIKTRGQQVTLSCSPISGHRSVSWYQQTPGQGLQFLFEYFSETQRNKGNFPGRFSGRQFSNSRSEMNVSTLELGDSALYLCASSFNQRDDIQYFGAGTRLSVL.

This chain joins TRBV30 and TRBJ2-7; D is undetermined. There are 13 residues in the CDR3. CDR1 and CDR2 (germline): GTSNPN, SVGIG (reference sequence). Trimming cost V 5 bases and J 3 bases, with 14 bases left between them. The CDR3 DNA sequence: TGTGCCTGGGCCCGAGGTCTCGACTACGAGCAGTACTTC. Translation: CAWARGLDYEQYF.

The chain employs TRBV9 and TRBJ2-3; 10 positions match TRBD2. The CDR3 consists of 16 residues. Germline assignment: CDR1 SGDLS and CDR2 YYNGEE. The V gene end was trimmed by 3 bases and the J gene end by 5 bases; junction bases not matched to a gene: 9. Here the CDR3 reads CASSALAGVGVDTQYF. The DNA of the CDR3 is TGTGCCAGCAGCGCCCTAGCGGGAGTGGGCGTAGATACGCAGTATTTT.

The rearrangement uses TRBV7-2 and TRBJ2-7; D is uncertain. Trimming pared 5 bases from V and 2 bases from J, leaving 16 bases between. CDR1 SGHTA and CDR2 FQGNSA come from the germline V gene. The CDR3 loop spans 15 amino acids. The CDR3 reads CASSPLGSHAYEQYF. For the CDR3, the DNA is TGTGCCAGCAGCCCTCTTGGCTCACACGCCTACGAGCAGTACTTC.

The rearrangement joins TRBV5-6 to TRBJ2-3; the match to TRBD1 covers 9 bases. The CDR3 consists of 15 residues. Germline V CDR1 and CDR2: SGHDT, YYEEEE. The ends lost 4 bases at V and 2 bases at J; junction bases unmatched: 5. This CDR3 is CASSPGQGYTDTQYF. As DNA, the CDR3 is TGTGCCAGCAGCCCGGGACAGGGTTACACAGATACGCAGTATTTT.

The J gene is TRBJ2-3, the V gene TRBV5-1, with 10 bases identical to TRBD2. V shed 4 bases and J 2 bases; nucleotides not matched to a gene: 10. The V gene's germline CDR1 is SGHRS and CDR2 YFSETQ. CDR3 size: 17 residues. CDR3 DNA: TGCGCCAGCAGCGGGGGGGCCGGGACTAGCGACACAGATACGCAGTATTTT. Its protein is CASSGGAGTSDTDTQYF.

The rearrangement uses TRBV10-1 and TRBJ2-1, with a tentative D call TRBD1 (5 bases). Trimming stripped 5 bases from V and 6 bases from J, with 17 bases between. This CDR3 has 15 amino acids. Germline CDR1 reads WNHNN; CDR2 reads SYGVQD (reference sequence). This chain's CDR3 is CASSSDSKKINEQFF. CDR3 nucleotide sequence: TGCGCCAGCAGTTCCGACAGTAAGAAAATCAATGAGCAGTTCTTC.

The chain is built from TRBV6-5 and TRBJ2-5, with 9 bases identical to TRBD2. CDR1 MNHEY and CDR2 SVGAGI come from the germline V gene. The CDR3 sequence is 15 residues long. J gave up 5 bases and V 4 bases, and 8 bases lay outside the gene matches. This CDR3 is CASSSFSGSLETQYF. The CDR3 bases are TGTGCCAGCAGTTCGTTTAGCGGGAGTTTGGAGACCCAGTACTTC.

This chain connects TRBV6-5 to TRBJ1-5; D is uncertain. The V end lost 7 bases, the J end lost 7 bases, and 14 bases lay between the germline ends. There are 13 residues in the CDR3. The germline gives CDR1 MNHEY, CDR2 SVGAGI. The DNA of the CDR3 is TGTGCCAGCACCCAGAGAGAAGGACAGCCCCAGCATTTT. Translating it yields CASTQREGQPQHF.

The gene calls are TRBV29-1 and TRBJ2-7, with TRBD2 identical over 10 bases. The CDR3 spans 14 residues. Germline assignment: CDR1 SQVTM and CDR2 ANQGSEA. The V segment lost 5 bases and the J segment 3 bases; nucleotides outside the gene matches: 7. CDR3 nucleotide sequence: TGCAGCGTTCACCTAAGCGGGAGGGACTACGAGCAGTACTTC. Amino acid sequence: CSVHLSGRDYEQYF.

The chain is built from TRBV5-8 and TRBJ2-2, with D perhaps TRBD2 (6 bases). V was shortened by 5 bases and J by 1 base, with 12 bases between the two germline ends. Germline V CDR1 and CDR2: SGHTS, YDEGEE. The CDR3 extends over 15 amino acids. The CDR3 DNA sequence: TGTGCCAGCAGACCGTTGCGGGGGAACACCGGGGAGCTGTTTTTT. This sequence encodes CASRPLRGNTGELFF.

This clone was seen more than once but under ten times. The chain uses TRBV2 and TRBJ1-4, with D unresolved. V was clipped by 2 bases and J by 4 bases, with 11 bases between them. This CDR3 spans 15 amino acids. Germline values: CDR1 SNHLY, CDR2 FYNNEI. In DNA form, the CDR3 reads TGTGCCAGCAGTGAATCGTACGGATATAATGAAAAACTGTTTTTT. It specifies CASSESYGYNEKLFF.

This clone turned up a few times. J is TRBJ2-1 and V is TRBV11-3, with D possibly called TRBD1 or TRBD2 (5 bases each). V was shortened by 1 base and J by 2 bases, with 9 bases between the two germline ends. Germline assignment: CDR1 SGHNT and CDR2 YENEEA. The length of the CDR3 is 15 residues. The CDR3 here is CASSLGGRAYNEQFF. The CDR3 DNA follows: TGTGCCAGCAGCTTAGGGGGACGGGCCTACAATGAGCAGTTCTTC. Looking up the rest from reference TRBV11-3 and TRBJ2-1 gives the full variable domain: EAGVVQSPRYKIIEKKQPVAFWCNPISGHNTLYWYLQNLGQGPELLIRYENEEAVDDSQLPKDRFSAERLKGVDSTLKIQPAELGDSAVYLCASSLGGRAYNEQFFGPGTRLTVL.

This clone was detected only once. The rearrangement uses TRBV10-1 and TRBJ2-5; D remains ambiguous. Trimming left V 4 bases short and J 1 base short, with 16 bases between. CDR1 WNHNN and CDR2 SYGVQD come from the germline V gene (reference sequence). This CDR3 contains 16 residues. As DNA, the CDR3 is TGCGCCAGCAGTGGTGCCGGGTTTGACTTCCAAGAGACCCAGTACTTC. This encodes CASSGAGFDFQETQYF.

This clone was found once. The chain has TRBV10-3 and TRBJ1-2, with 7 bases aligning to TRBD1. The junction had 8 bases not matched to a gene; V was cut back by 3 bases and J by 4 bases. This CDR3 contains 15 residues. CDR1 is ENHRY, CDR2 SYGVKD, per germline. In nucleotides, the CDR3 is TGTGCCATCAGTGATTCGACAGGGATGGGCTATGGCTACACCTTC. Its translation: CAISDSTGMGYGYTF.

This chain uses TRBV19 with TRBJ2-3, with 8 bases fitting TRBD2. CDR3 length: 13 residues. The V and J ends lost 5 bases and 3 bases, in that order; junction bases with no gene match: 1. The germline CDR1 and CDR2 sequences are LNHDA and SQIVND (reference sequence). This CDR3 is CASSASGTDTQYF. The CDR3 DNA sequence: TGTGCCAGTAGTGCTAGCGGGACAGATACGCAGTATTTT.

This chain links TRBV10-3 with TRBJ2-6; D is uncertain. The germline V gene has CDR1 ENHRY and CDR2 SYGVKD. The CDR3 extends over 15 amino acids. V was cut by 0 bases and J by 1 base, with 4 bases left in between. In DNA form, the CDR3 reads TGTGCCATCAGTGAGTCAGGGTCTGGGGCCAACGTCCTGACTTTC. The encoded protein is CAISESGSGANVLTF.

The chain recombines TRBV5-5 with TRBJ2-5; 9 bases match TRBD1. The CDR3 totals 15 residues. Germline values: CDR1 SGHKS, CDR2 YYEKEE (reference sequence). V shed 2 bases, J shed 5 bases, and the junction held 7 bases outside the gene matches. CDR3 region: CASSFGTGPSETQYF. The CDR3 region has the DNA TGTGCCAGCAGCTTCGGGACAGGGCCGTCGGAGACCCAGTACTTC. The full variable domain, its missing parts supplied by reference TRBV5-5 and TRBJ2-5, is DAGVTQSPTHLIKTRGQQVTLRCSPISGHKSVSWYQQVLGQGPQFIFQYYEKEERGRGNFPDRFSARQFPNYSSELNVNALLLGDSALYLCASSFGTGPSETQYFGPGTRLLVL.

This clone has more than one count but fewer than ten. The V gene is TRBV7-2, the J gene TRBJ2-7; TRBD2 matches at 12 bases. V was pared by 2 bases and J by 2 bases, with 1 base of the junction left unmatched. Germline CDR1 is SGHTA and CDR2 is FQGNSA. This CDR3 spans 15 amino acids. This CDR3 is CASSLLAGGPYEQYF. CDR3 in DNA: TGTGCCAGCAGCTTACTAGCGGGAGGGCCCTACGAGCAGTACTTC.

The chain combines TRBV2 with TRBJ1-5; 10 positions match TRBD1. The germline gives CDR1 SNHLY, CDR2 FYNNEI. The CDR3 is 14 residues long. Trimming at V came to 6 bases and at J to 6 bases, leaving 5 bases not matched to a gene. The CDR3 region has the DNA TGTGCCAGCAGAGGGACAGGGGCCGGTCAGCCCCAGCATTTT. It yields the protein CASRGTGAGQPQHF.

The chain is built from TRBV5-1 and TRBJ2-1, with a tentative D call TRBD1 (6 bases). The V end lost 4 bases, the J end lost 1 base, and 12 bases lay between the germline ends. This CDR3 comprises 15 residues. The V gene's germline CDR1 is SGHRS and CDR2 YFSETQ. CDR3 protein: CASSQQGGSYNEQFF. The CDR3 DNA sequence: TGCGCCAGCAGCCAACAGGGTGGATCCTACAATGAGCAGTTCTTC.

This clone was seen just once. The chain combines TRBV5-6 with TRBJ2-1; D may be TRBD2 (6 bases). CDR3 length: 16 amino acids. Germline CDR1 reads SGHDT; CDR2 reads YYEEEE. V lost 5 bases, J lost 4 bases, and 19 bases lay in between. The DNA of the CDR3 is TGTGCCAGCAGACCTTCTCGTAGCGGTTTTTACAATGAGCAGTTCTTC. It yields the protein CASRPSRSGFYNEQFF.